This TCR beta chain was observed in a study of blood T cell repertoires in COVID-19. Profiling relied on immunoSEQ multiplex PCR, and the TCRdb table lists in-frame clones only, not all of them. The sample gives over 200,000 clones, roughly 80% of which show up once; approximately 5% is in the top ten. Germline CDR1 and CDR2: SGHTA and FQGNSA. Trimming took 0 bases from V and 0 from J, leaving 15 bases between them. This CDR3 spans 18 amino acids. The chain has TRBV7-2 and TRBJ1-5; D is unresolved. This TCR came from a human donor in a cohort sampled during active COVID-19. Sequencing was done on a sample of peripheral blood. CDR3 residues: CASSLAGVTGFSNQPQHF. CDR3 coding DNA: TGTGCCAGCAGCTTAGCAGGAGTCACGGGTTTTAGCAATCAGCCCCAGCATTTT.